The source of this TCR beta chain is a study of control samples from healthy donors and cancer patients. Libraries were prepared by immunoSEQ multiplex PCR; TCRdb keeps only in-frame clonotypes and omits some of them. The sample has roughly 89,000 clones; 90% to 95% are singletons. The sequence was obtained from a man in his fifties or sixties in good health. The sequencing input was blood.

Here the CDR3 DNA reads TGTGCCAGCAGTGACTCCCCCGGACAGGGGGTATACCACGAGCAGTACTTC. Protein: CASSDSPGQGVYHEQYF. The rearrangement joins TRBV6-4 to TRBJ2-7; TRBD1 aligns across 10 bases. V gave up 0 bases and J gave up 5 bases; unmatched junction bases: 10. The CDR3 loop spans 17 amino acids. The germline gives CDR1 MRHNA, CDR2 SNTAGT.